This note documents a single T cell receptor beta chain sequence. The antigen remains undetermined. V lost 2 bases and J 4 bases, leaving 8 bases between the germline ends. The germline gives CDR1 SGHNT, CDR2 YYREEE (reference sequence). The CDR3 has 13 amino acids. The data were taken from a study of early T cells in non-severe SARS-CoV-2 infection. Findings and limits, study-wide: The study's VDJdb matching favored anti-spike CD8 responses and missed private and CD4 specificities.

Individual cDNA molecules each received unique molecular identifiers attached to them. TCRdb processed the 5' RACE reads anew with MiXCR; each CDR3 protein has one entry. The sample has about 34,000 distinct CDR3 sequences; about 5.7% are singletons. The specimen was whole blood. This TCR came from an adult who was a healthcare worker with PCR-confirmed SARS-CoV-2 infection or an uninfected control (not recorded which). The chain couples TRBV5-4 to TRBJ2-3, with D maybe TRBD2 (6 bases). The chain's CDR3 is CASSFAGSDTQYF. In DNA, the CDR3 is TGTGCCAGCAGCTTTGCGGGATCAGATACGCAGTATTTT.